A single sample is the source of the 13 T cell receptor beta chains below, sequenced in a study of regulatory and conventional T cells in RAG deficiency. Sequencing used immunoSEQ multiplex PCR; TCRdb keeps in-frame clones, though not all of them. The data contain some 30,000 clones, 70% to 90% of them singletons. These data also featured in a second study, about regulatory T cells. From that paper: Primers: 52 TRBV forward and 13 TRBJ reverse.

Source material: CD8+ T cells sorted from blood. Receptor source: a human donor in good health.

The chain has TRBV28 and TRBJ1-1; possibly TRBD1 for D (5 bases). V shed 7 bases and J shed 6 bases, with 18 bases lying between them. Germline lookup yields CDR1 MDHEN and CDR2 SYDVKM. The CDR3 covers 14 residues. The CDR3 sequence: CASKGGGGRPEAFF. CDR3 sequence (DNA): TGTGCCAGCAAGGGCGGGGGGGGAAGACCTGAAGCTTTCTTT.

The chain recombines TRBV5-4 with TRBJ1-2; 8 bases are a match to TRBD1. The germline gives CDR1 SGHNT, CDR2 YYREEE (reference sequence). The CDR3 is 14 amino acids. The trim removed 0 bases at V and 4 bases at J, leaving 2 bases unmatched. CDR3 sequence (DNA): TGTGCCAGCAGCTTGGGACAGGGGATCTATGGCTACACCTTC. Translation gives CASSLGQGIYGYTF.

V gene TRBV7-9 combines with J gene TRBJ2-7, with 7 bases matching TRBD1. The J segment lost 9 bases and the V segment lost 3 bases, leaving 11 bases of the junction unmatched. The germline gives CDR1 SEHNR, CDR2 FQNEAQ (reference sequence). This CDR3 has 14 residues. DNA of the CDR3: TGTGCCAGCAGCTTCCGGGACAGACCGCAGGGGCAGTACTTC. It specifies CASSFRDRPQGQYF.

The rearrangement uses TRBV7-3 and TRBJ2-2; 9 bases are a match to TRBD2. This CDR3 is built from 18 residues. The germline CDR1 and CDR2 sequences are SGHTA and FQGTGA. V lost 6 bases, J lost 3 bases, and 14 bases stayed unmatched. Here the CDR3 DNA reads TGTGCCAGCAGGCATGGGGTGGCGGGAGGGCCTTACACCGGGGAGCTGTTTTTT. Protein: CASRHGVAGGPYTGELFF.

In its sample, this clone was seen once. The CDR3 DNA follows: TGTGCCAGCAGTCTGAGCGGGGAGCTGTTTTTT. This sequence encodes CASSLSGELFF. This chain joins TRBV9 and TRBJ2-2; D ambiguous. Trimming stripped 5 bases from V and 7 bases from J, with 6 bases between. This CDR3 spans 11 amino acids. Germline-derived CDR1 and CDR2 are SGDLS and YYNGEE. Combining the CDR3 with reference TRBV9 and TRBJ2-2 gives the whole variable domain DSGVTQTPKHLITATGQRVTLRCSPRSGDLSVYWYQQSLDQGLQFLIQYYNGEERAKGNILERFSAQQFPDLHSELNLSSLELGDSALYFCASSLSGELFFGEGSRLTVL.

The CDR3 loop reads CASSYSARADTQYF. The CDR3 nucleotides read TGTGCCAGCAGTTACTCGGCAAGGGCAGATACGCAGTATTTT. The V call is TRBV6-6, the J call TRBJ2-3; the D is unclear. Looked up from germline, CDR1 is MNHNY and CDR2 is SVGAGI (reference sequence). V gave up 0 bases and J gave up 4 bases, with 8 bases separating them. This CDR3 has 14 residues.

J is TRBJ2-3 and V is TRBV15; unclear D gene. V was shortened by 0 bases and J by 0 bases, with 7 bases between the two germline ends. This CDR3 is built from 15 residues. Germline lookup yields CDR1 LNHNV and CDR2 YYDKDF (reference sequence). The CDR3 reads CATSRDWASTDTQYF. DNA for the CDR3: TGTGCCACCAGCAGAGATTGGGCCAGCACAGATACGCAGTATTTT. The full variable domain, its missing parts supplied by reference TRBV15 and TRBJ2-3, is DAMVIQNPRYQVTQFGKPVTLSCSQTLNHNVMYWYQQKSSQAPKLLFHYYDKDFNNEADTPDNFQSRRPNTSFCFLDIRSPGLGDTAMYLCATSRDWASTDTQYFGPGTRLTVL.

V usage is TRBV5-1 and J usage is TRBJ1-2; 9 positions agree with TRBD1. The CDR3 covers 17 residues. Germline loops: CDR1 SGHRS, CDR2 YFSETQ. The J segment lost 0 bases and the V segment lost 4 bases, leaving 10 bases of the junction unmatched. The CDR3 nucleotides read TGCGCCAGCAGCGCCAAAACAGGGGGCACAGCTAACTATGGCTACACCTTC. Translation gives CASSAKTGGTANYGYTF.

The rearrangement joins TRBV6-1 to TRBJ2-6, with D tentatively TRBD2 (5 bases). Trimming stripped 5 bases from V and 2 bases from J, with 10 bases between. The CDR3 spans 15 residues. Germline lookup yields CDR1 MNHNS and CDR2 SASEGT. CDR3 in amino acids: CASSQEGAGANVLTF. As DNA, the CDR3 is TGTGCCAGCAGTCAAGAGGGCGCTGGGGCCAACGTCCTGACTTTC.

The chain recombines TRBV5-1 with TRBJ1-1; D remains unclear. Per the germline V gene, CDR1 is SGHRS and CDR2 is YFSETQ. CDR3 length equals 13 residues. V lost 4 bases to trimming and J lost 0 bases, with 7 bases between them. DNA of the CDR3: TGCGCCAGCAGCGCAACGGTGAACACTGAAGCTTTCTTT. It yields the protein CASSATVNTEAFF.

The gene calls are TRBV2 and TRBJ2-1; TRBD2 agrees at 14 bases. The CDR3 covers 18 residues. Germline CDR1 is SNHLY and CDR2 is FYNNEI. Trimming took 4 bases from V and 0 from J; bases not matched to a gene: 5. The CDR3 DNA sequence: TGTGCCAGCAGTGTTCCCGGGACTAGCGGGAGCTCCTACAATGAGCAGTTCTTC. Its translation is CASSVPGTSGSSYNEQFF.

In this sample, this clone is large. The chain has TRBV30 and TRBJ2-7, with no clear D. CDR3 length: 14 amino acids. V shed 1 base and J shed 3 bases, with 13 bases lying between them. Looked up from germline, CDR1 is GTSNPN and CDR2 is SVGIG (reference sequence). The CDR3 loop reads CAWSEDPHFYEQYF. CDR3 in DNA: TGTGCCTGGAGTGAGGACCCCCACTTCTACGAGCAGTACTTC.

The chain has TRBV9 and TRBJ1-6, with D maybe TRBD1 (6 bases). Germline assignment: CDR1 SGDLS and CDR2 YYNGEE. With 7 bases removed from V and 7 bases from J, the gap between germline ends came to 24 bases. This CDR3 region has 17 residues. CDR3: CASSRAGVGFKNSPLHF. CDR3 DNA sequence: TGTGCCAGCTCAAGAGCAGGGGTGGGTTTTAAGAATTCACCCCTCCACTTT.